The rows below give T cell receptor beta chains drawn from one sample of a study of shared clonotypes between healthy human individuals. Some clones are missing from TCRdb's copy, which holds only in-frame ones; the method was immunoSEQ multiplex PCR. The table lists about 590,000 clones, 95% to 96% of them singletons. The source material was naive CD8+ T cells sorted from blood. Receptor source: a woman in her twenties or thirties in good health. Each CDR3 is given without its conserved first and last residue. D genes are given only for firm matches. Some rows mark clone size as missing; the rest say once, few, many or name a class of expanded clone.

D	size	V	J	CDR3
TRBD2	.	TRBV5-1	TRBJ2-7	ASSLEGLAGVYYEQY
.	.	TRBV4-1	TRBJ2-1	ASSQDHASLIYNEQF
.	.	TRBV10-2	TRBJ2-2	ASSEKQGPGELF
TRBD2	.	TRBV19	TRBJ2-1	ASSGTSGGYNEQF
.	.	TRBV15	TRBJ2-3	ATSRVLVDTQY
.	.	TRBV7-6	TRBJ2-3	ASSLGRSDTQY
TRBD2	.	TRBV28	TRBJ2-7	ASSLFGRTYEQY
.	.	TRBV5-6	TRBJ1-1	ASRFSWGKGTEAF
.	.	TRBV11-2	TRBJ2-7	ASSLEGDYEQY
TRBD2	once	TRBV9	TRBJ2-5	ARKWTSGRGSGQETQY
.	once	TRBV30	TRBJ1-2	AWSRTTNYGYT
.	.	TRBV9	TRBJ2-7	ASSVAVDPYEQY
TRBD1	.	TRBV7-7	.	ASSLVSGQGYEQY
TRBD2	.	TRBV5-4	TRBJ2-7	ASSPTSGSEQY
.	.	TRBV27	TRBJ2-7	ASSFQVAQGGYEQY
TRBD1	.	TRBV6-1	TRBJ2-1	ASSASRGTGGFISYNEQF
.	once	TRBV7-8	TRBJ1-5	ASILGAGAYNQPQH
.	.	TRBV9	TRBJ2-7	ASSVHDNEQY
TRBD2	.	TRBV29-1	.	SVGWGLAGAIYEQY
.	.	TRBV19	TRBJ1-1	ASSQGQLGTEAF
TRBD1	once	TRBV13	TRBJ2-3	ASSLGGQGSPDTQY
.	.	TRBV13	TRBJ2-1	ASSLAGISYNEQF
.	.	TRBV4-1	TRBJ1-3	ASSQDWGGNTIY
.	.	TRBV7-2	TRBJ2-7	ASSKLGSSYEQY
.	.	TRBV10-1	TRBJ2-5	ASSGPGLQETQY
.	.	TRBV9	TRBJ2-2	ASSVDASLAGELF